This T cell receptor beta chain appears in the sequencing data of a study of cytomegalovirus exposure and HLA in healthy donors. The study, taken as a whole, reports: Among immune exposure information, only CMV serostatus was available. Among the sequence variants, a highly shared cluster was likely an artifact of sequencing.

Of note for this clone: What it recognizes is unknown.

Samples came from healthy bone marrow donors. The CDR3 totals 16 residues. V dropped 2 bases and J dropped 0 bases, with 10 bases sitting between them. CDR1 is WNHNN, CDR2 SYGVQD, per germline (reference sequence). With 60 Vbeta and 13 Jbeta primers, the PCR was carried out. Libraries were prepared by immunoSEQ multiplex PCR; TCRdb keeps only in-frame clonotypes and omits some of them. Of some 120,000 clones listed, roughly 80% are singletons. The TCR comes from a male donor in good health and CMV-seronegative. The chain uses TRBV10-1 and TRBJ1-4, with no clear D. Sample: PBMCs. CDR3 sequence: CASSERPGATNEKLFF. The CDR3 DNA follows: TGCGCCAGCAGTGAGCGTCCAGGCGCAACTAATGAAAAACTGTTTTTT.